The 27 T cell receptor beta chains in this list originate from one sample, sequenced in a study of blood T cell repertoires in COVID-19. Produced via immunoSEQ multiplex PCR; TCRdb's table is partial and in-frame only. The table includes fewer than 200,000 clones, approximately 84% detected once. Sequencing input: peripheral blood. These receptors originate from a woman older than 75 with acute or convalescent COVID-19.

The genes are TRBV10-2 and TRBJ2-2, with D perhaps TRBD2 (6 bases). V was pared by 8 bases and J by 6 bases, with 19 bases between. Germline CDR1 is WSHSY and CDR2 is SAAADI. The CDR3 is made up of 15 amino acids. CDR3 DNA: TGCGCCAGCGCACCACAGTACGGGGAGGCCGGGGAGCTGTTTTTT. This gives the protein CASAPQYGEAGELFF.

The chain couples TRBV19 to TRBJ2-7, with D perhaps TRBD2 (6 bases). The CDR3 is made up of 15 amino acids. V gave up 6 bases and J gave up 2 bases, with 17 bases separating them. Looked up from germline, CDR1 is LNHDA and CDR2 is SQIVND (reference sequence). CDR3: CASSHPGRGAYEQYF. The CDR3 region has the DNA TGTGCCAGTAGCCACCCGGGGCGGGGAGCCTACGAGCAGTACTTC.

The V gene is TRBV7-2, the J gene TRBJ2-7; 13 bases are a match to TRBD2. The CDR3 runs 15 residues. CDR1 and CDR2 (germline): SGHTA, FQGNSA. V trimming: 6 bases; J trimming: 5 bases; junction bases outside the gene matches: 7. The CDR3 reads CASRTRLAGGHEQYF. The DNA of the CDR3 is TGTGCCAGCAGAACAAGACTAGCGGGAGGCCACGAGCAGTACTTC.

This clone showed up just a few times. The chain is built from TRBV27 and TRBJ1-1, with D perhaps TRBD1 (6 bases). The germline gives CDR1 MNHEY, CDR2 SMNVEV (reference sequence). With 2 bases removed from V and 0 bases from J, the gap between germline ends came to 7 bases. CDR3 length: 14 amino acids. CDR3 nucleotides: TGTGCCAGCAGTTTAGGGGGCCTGAACACTGAAGCTTTCTTT. Protein sequence: CASSLGGLNTEAFF.

The V call is TRBV18, the J call TRBJ1-1, with D tentatively TRBD1 (5 bases). Trimming took off 2 bases at V and 4 bases at J, with 14 bases between the two ends. CDR1 and CDR2 (germline): KGHSH, LQKENI. The CDR3 loop spans 15 amino acids. The CDR3 region has the DNA TGTGCCAGCTCACCAACCGGGGGAAGGAGCACTGAAGCTTTCTTT. It yields the protein CASSPTGGRSTEAFF. The variable domain in full, completed from reference TRBV18 and TRBJ1-1, reads NAGVMQNPRHLVRRRGQEARLRCSPMKGHSHVYWYRQLPEEGLKFMVYLQKENIIDESGMPKERFSAEFPKEGPSILRIQQVVRGDSAAYFCASSPTGGRSTEAFFGQGTRLTVV.

The chain couples TRBV9 to TRBJ2-3, with 10 bases aligning to TRBD2. The CDR3 covers 14 residues. J gave up 6 bases and V 4 bases, and 5 bases lay outside the gene matches. In germline, CDR1 is SGDLS, CDR2 YYNGEE. CDR3 nucleotide sequence: TGTGCCAGCAGCCTGAGCGGGAGGGGGGATACGCAGTATTTT. This translates into CASSLSGRGDTQYF.

J is TRBJ2-3 and V is TRBV5-4, with 9 bases aligning to TRBD2. The length of the CDR3 is 19 residues. V shed 0 bases, J shed 0 bases, and the junction held 11 bases outside the gene matches. Germline loops: CDR1 SGHNT, CDR2 YYREEE (reference sequence). This CDR3 is CASSLAYPPSGISTDTQYF. The CDR3 DNA follows: TGTGCCAGCAGCTTGGCCTACCCCCCTAGCGGGATTAGCACAGATACGCAGTATTTT.

The chain uses TRBV10-2 and TRBJ2-7; tentative D call: TRBD2 (6 bases). Looked up from germline, CDR1 is WSHSY and CDR2 is SAAADI. With 1 base removed from V and 0 bases from J, the gap between germline ends came to 22 bases. CDR3 length: 19 residues. The CDR3, as DNA: TGCGCCAGCAGTGAGTTGGAAAGCGGGCGGCCTACAAGCTCCTACGAGCAGTACTTC. Amino acid sequence: CASSELESGRPTSSYEQYF.

J is TRBJ1-1 and V is TRBV6-5; tentatively, D is TRBD1 (6 bases). The germline CDR1 and CDR2 sequences are MNHEY and SVGAGI. Between the trimmed V and J ends, which lost 6 bases and 0 bases, there was a span of 8 bases. There are 13 residues in the CDR3. The CDR3 region is CASRGHLNTEAFF. For the CDR3, the DNA is TGTGCCAGCAGGGGACACTTGAACACTGAAGCTTTCTTT.

The chain uses TRBV18 and TRBJ2-7; 7 positions match TRBD2. The V segment lost 3 bases and the J segment 1 base; nucleotides outside the gene matches: 6. Germline CDR1 KGHSH, CDR2 LQKENI. This CDR3 spans 15 amino acids. The CDR3 coding sequence is TGTGCCAGCTCACCTTTTACTAGCGAATCCTACGAGCAGTACTTC. Protein: CASSPFTSESYEQYF. The whole variable domain, filled in from reference TRBV18 and TRBJ2-7, reads NAGVMQNPRHLVRRRGQEARLRCSPMKGHSHVYWYRQLPEEGLKFMVYLQKENIIDESGMPKERFSAEFPKEGPSILRIQQVVRGDSAAYFCASSPFTSESYEQYFGPGTRLTVT.

The chain uses TRBV28 and TRBJ2-1; D unresolved. Trimming took off 5 bases at V and 3 bases at J, with 17 bases between the two ends. The germline gives CDR1 MDHEN, CDR2 SYDVKM. This CDR3 spans 16 amino acids. The DNA for the CDR3 is TGTGCCAGCAGTCCCGTGGCGGCCACCCTCTACAATGAGCAGTTCTTC. As protein: CASSPVAATLYNEQFF.

The J gene is TRBJ1-2, the V gene TRBV7-2; 7 nucleotides align to TRBD1. This CDR3 spans 15 amino acids. Trimming cost V 2 bases and J 5 bases; bases outside gene matches: 8. Germline CDR1 and CDR2: SGHTA and FQGNSA. CDR3 protein: CASSLTTGQRYGYTF. The CDR3 DNA is TGTGCCAGCAGCTTAACCACGGGACAGAGATATGGCTACACCTTC.

The chain couples TRBV29-1 to TRBJ2-7; a weak D match, TRBD1 (6 bases). The germline V gene has CDR1 SQVTM and CDR2 ANQGSEA. The CDR3 length is 15 residues. The V gene lost 0 bases and the J gene lost 3 bases, with 15 bases spanning the gap. CDR3 in DNA: TGCAGCGTTGAAGACAGGGGCAGGGGATACTACGAGCAGTACTTC. Its translation: CSVEDRGRGYYEQYF.

The rearrangement uses TRBV7-2 and TRBJ2-1, with D possibly TRBD1 on 5 matching bases. V lost 3 bases and J 13 bases, leaving 19 bases between the germline ends. Germline CDR1 and CDR2: SGHTA and FQGNSA. This CDR3 is built from 14 residues. The CDR3 reads CASSFDSLGAGQFF. Here the CDR3 DNA reads TGTGCCAGCAGCTTCGACTCCCTAGGGGCCGGACAGTTCTTC.

This clone has only one observation. The chain combines TRBV4-3 with TRBJ2-7; 11 bases agree with TRBD1. Germline V CDR1 and CDR2: LGHNA, YSLEER. J was trimmed by 3 bases and V by 1 base; bases with no gene match: 2. The CDR3 sequence is 15 residues long. CDR3 region: CASSQVGTGGYEQYF. In DNA form, the CDR3 reads TGCGCCAGCAGCCAAGTTGGGACAGGGGGCTACGAGCAGTACTTC.

The rearrangement joins TRBV9 to TRBJ2-7; 8 bases agree with TRBD2. The CDR3 length is 17 residues. Germline lookup yields CDR1 SGDLS and CDR2 YYNGEE. With V trimmed by 2 bases and J by 0 bases, 10 bases remained unmatched. The CDR3 region has the DNA TGTGCCAGCAGCGTGGGGATGATAGCGGGGTTCTCCTACGAGCAGTACTTC. This sequence encodes CASSVGMIAGFSYEQYF.

The sample holds a few counts of this clone. This chain links TRBV7-2 with TRBJ1-5; 7 bases align to TRBD1. Looked up from germline, CDR1 is SGHTA and CDR2 is FQGNSA. The CDR3 extends over 14 amino acids. Losses at the gene ends were 4 bases for V and 6 bases for J; bases not matched to a gene: 6. The CDR3 region has the DNA TGTGCCAGCAGCTCAACGACAGGGCCTCAGCCCCAGCATTTT. It translates to CASSSTTGPQPQHF.

The V and J genes are TRBV30 and TRBJ2-3; D is perhaps TRBD2 (5 bases). The length of the CDR3 is 13 residues. With 0 bases removed from V and 7 bases from J, the gap between germline ends came to 11 bases. CDR1 and CDR2 from the germline V gene are GTSNPN and SVGIG (reference sequence). The CDR3 DNA follows: TGTGCCTGGAGTGTAAACCGGGGAAATACGCAGTATTTT. Its translation: CAWSVNRGNTQYF.

The chain couples TRBV5-1 to TRBJ1-1, with TRBD1 matching over 11 bases. The length of the CDR3 is 17 residues. Germline CDR1 is SGHRS and CDR2 is YFSETQ. The J segment lost 4 bases and the V segment lost 2 bases, leaving 10 bases of the junction unmatched. The CDR3 region is CASSFGDRGEEGTEAFF. The CDR3 nucleotides are TGCGCCAGCAGCTTCGGGGACAGGGGGGAGGAGGGCACTGAAGCTTTCTTT.

This clone was counted once. This rearrangement joins TRBV2 to TRBJ2-5; TRBD1 matches at 8 bases. Germline V CDR1 and CDR2: SNHLY, FYNNEI. V lost 8 bases, J lost 2 bases, and 4 bases stayed unmatched. This CDR3 has 13 residues. In DNA form, the CDR3 reads TGTGCCAGCGAGAGGGACAGGCAAGAGACCCAGTACTTC. Its protein product is CASERDRQETQYF.

This chain joins TRBV7-9 and TRBJ2-1, with TRBD2 identical over 9 bases. In germline, CDR1 is SEHNR, CDR2 FQNEAQ (reference sequence). The CDR3 is made up of 16 amino acids. V dropped 5 bases and J dropped 5; count of bases not matched to a gene: 10. The chain's CDR3 is CASSRETSGGDNEQFF. The CDR3 DNA reads TGTGCCAGCAGCCGTGAGACTAGCGGAGGAGACAATGAGCAGTTCTTC.

The rearrangement joins TRBV5-1 to TRBJ2-3; TRBD2 might be the D (5 bases). The CDR3 has 14 amino acids. CDR1 is SGHRS, CDR2 YFSETQ, per germline. The ends were cut back, 2 bases at V and 1 base at J, with 8 bases in the middle. The CDR3 nucleotides read TGCGCCAGCAGCTTTGCCGGGGGCACAGATACGCAGTATTTT. Translating it yields CASSFAGGTDTQYF.

The chain links TRBV9 to TRBJ2-2, with 8 bases fitting TRBD2. Unmatched junction bases numbered 5, after V lost 3 bases and J lost 4 bases. The CDR3 loop spans 15 amino acids. Germline V gene data show CDR1 as SGDLS and CDR2 as YYNGEE. CDR3 nucleotide sequence: TGTGCCAGCAGCGCGAGCGGGAGACGCACCGGGGAGCTGTTTTTT. Amino acids: CASSASGRRTGELFF.

This clone was recorded once. The chain carries TRBV11-2 and TRBJ1-2, with D unclear. Deletions cut 2 bases from V and 5 bases from J, with 12 bases between. The CDR3 is 14 residues long. Per germline, CDR1 SGHAT and CDR2 FQNNGV. The CDR3 coding sequence is TGTGCCAGCAGCTTATTCCGGGAGGAATATGGCTACACCTTC. Protein product: CASSLFREEYGYTF.

The chain is built from TRBV6-5 and TRBJ2-7, with 9 nucleotides matching TRBD2. With V trimmed by 2 bases and J by 6 bases, 5 bases remained unmatched. This CDR3 region has 14 residues. Germline CDR1 reads MNHEY; CDR2 reads SVGAGI. The CDR3 nucleotides are TGTGCCAGCAGTTACGCGGGAGGGCCGAGCGAGCAGTACTTC. The encoded protein is CASSYAGGPSEQYF.

The rearrangement uses TRBV5-6 and TRBJ2-1; unclear D gene. V was cut by 0 bases and J by 8 bases, with 12 bases left in between. This CDR3 is 14 amino acids long. Germline values: CDR1 SGHDT, CDR2 YYEEEE. As DNA, the CDR3 is TGTGCCAGCAGCTTGGGTGGGCGCCCCCATGAGCAGTTCTTC. Translated: CASSLGGRPHEQFF.

This chain uses TRBV19 with TRBJ2-1; maybe TRBD1 (5 bases). CDR3 size: 15 residues. Looked up from germline, CDR1 is LNHDA and CDR2 is SQIVND (reference sequence). V shed 4 bases and J shed 3 bases, with 13 bases lying between them. The CDR3 DNA reads as TGTGCCAGTAGTAGGGGCGGATCCTACTACAATGAGCAGTTCTTC. It is translated as CASSRGGSYYNEQFF.